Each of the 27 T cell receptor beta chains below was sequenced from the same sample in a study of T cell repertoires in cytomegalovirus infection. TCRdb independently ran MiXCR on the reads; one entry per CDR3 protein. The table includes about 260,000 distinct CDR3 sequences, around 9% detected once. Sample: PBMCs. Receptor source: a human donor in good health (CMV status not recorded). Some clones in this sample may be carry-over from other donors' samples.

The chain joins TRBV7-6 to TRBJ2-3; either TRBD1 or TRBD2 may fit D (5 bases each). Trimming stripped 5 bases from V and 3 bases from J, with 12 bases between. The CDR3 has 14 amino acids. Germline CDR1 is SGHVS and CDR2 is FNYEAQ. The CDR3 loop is CASSGTRGTDTQYF. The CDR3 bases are TGTGCCAGCAGCGGGACCCGGGGAACAGATACGCAGTATTTT. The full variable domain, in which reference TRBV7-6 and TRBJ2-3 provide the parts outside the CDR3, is GAGVSQSPRYKVTKRGQDVALRCDPISGHVSLYWYRQALGQGPEFLTYFNYEAQQDKSGLPNDRFSAERPEGSISTLTIQRTEQRDSAMYRCASSGTRGTDTQYFGPGTRLTVL.

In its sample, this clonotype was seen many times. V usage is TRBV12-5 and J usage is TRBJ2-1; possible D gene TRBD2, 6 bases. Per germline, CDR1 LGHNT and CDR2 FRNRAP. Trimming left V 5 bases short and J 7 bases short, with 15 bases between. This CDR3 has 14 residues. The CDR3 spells CASGNPGLMNEQFF. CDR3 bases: TGTGCTAGTGGTAATCCGGGACTTATGAATGAGCAGTTCTTC.

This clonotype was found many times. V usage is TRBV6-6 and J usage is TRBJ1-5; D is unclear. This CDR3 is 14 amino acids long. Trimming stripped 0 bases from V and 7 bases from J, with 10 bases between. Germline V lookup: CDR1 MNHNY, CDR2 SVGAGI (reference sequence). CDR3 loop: CASSYSLPGQPQHF. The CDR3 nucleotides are TGTGCCAGCAGTTACTCTTTACCGGGGCAGCCCCAGCATTTT.

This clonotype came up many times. The CDR3: CASSAGFASPLHF. In DNA form, the CDR3 reads TGCGCCAGCAGTGCGGGGTTCGCTTCACCCCTCCACTTT. This chain links TRBV10-2 with TRBJ1-6, with no clear D. The CDR3 sequence is 13 residues long. Germline V gene sequence: CDR1 WSHSY, CDR2 SAAADI. Trimming pared 4 bases from V and 9 bases from J, leaving 10 bases between.

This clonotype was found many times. CDR3 sequence reads: CASGTGTSGSESYNEQFF. The CDR3 DNA reads TGTGCCAGCGGAACCGGGACTAGCGGGAGTGAATCCTACAATGAGCAGTTCTTC. The rearrangement links TRBV6-5 to TRBJ2-1; TRBD2 matches 14 bases. The V and J ends lost 8 bases and 1 base, in that order; junction bases with no gene match: 10. CDR3 length: 18 residues. Germline V gene sequence: CDR1 MNHEY, CDR2 SVGAGI.

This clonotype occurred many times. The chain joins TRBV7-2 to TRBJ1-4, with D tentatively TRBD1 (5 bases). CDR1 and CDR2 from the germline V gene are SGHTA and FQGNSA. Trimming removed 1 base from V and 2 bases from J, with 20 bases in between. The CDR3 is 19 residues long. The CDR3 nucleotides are TGTGCCAGCAGCTTAGGAACTTGGCGGGACTGGGGCACTAATGAAAAACTGTTTTTT. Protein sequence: CASSLGTWRDWGTNEKLFF.

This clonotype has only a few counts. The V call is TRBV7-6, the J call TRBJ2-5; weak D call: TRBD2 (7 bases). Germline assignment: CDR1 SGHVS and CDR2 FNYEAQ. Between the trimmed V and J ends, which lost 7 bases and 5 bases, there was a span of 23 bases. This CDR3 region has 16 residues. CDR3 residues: CASTLGVGGQGETQYF. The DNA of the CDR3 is TGTGCCAGCACCCTTGGGGTGGGGGGGCAGGGCGAGACCCAGTACTTC.

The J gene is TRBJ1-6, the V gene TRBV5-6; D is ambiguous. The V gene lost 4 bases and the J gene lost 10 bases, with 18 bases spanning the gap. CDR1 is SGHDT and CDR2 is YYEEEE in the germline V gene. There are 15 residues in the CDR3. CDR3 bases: TGTGCCAGCAGCACCCAACAGTTGGGAGGATCACCCCTCCACTTT. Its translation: CASSTQQLGGSPLHF.

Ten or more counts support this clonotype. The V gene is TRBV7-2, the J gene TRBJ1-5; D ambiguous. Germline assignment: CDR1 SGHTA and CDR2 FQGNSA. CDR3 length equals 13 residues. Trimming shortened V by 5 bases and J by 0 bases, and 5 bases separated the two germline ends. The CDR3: CASSPRSNQPQHF. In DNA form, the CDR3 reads TGTGCCAGCAGCCCCCGTAGCAATCAGCCCCAGCATTTT.

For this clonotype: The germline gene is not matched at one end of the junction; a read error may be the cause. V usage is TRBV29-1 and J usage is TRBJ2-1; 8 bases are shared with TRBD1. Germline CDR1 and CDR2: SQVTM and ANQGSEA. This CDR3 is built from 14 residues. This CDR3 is CSAGQGNSHNEQFF. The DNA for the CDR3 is TGCAGCGCCGGACAGGGAAACTCCCACAATGAGCAGTTCTTC.

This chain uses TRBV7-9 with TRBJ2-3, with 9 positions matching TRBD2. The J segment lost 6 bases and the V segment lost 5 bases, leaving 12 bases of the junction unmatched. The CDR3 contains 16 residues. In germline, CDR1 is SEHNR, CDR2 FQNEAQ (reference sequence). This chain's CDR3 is CASSTTTGLASDTQYF. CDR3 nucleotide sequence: TGTGCCAGCAGCACAACGACGGGACTAGCCTCCGATACGCAGTATTTT.

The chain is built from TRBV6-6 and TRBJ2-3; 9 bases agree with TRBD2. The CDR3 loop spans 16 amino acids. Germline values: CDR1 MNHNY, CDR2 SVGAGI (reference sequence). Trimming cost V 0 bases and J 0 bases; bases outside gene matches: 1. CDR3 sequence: CASSYSAGGSTDTQYF. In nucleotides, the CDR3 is TGTGCCAGCAGTTACTCAGCGGGAGGAAGCACAGATACGCAGTATTTT.

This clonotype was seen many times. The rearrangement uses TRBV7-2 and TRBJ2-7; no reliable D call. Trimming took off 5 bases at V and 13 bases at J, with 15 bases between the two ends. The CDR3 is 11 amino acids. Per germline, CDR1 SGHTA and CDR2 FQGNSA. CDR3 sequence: CASSNGPPTYF. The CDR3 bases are TGTGCCAGCAGCAACGGACCCCCAACTTACTTC. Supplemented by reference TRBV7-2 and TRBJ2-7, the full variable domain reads GAGVSQSPSNKVTEKGKDVELRCDPISGHTALYWYRQSLGQGLEFLIYFQGNSAPDKSGLPSDRFSAERTGGSVSTLTIQRTQQEDSAVYLCASSNGPPTYFGPGTRLTVT.

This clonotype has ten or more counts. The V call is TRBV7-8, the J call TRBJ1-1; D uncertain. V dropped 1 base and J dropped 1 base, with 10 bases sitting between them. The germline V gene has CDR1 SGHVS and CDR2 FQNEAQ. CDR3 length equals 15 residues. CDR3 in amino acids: CASSLDLVENTEAFF. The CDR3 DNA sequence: TGTGCCAGCAGCTTAGATCTCGTTGAGAACACTGAAGCTTTCTTT.

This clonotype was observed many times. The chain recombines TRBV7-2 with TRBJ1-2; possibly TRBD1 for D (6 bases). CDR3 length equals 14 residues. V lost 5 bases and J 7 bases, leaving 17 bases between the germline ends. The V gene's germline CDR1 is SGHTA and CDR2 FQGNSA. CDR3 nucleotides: TGTGCCAGCAGCCCCCAGCTGGGGGCGATTGGCTACACCTTC. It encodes CASSPQLGAIGYTF.

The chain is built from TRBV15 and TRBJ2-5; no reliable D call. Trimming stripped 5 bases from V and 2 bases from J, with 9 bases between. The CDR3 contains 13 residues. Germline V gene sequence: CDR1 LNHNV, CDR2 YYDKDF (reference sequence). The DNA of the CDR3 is TGTGCCACCAGCCTCGCCGGACAAGAGACCCAGTACTTC. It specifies CATSLAGQETQYF.

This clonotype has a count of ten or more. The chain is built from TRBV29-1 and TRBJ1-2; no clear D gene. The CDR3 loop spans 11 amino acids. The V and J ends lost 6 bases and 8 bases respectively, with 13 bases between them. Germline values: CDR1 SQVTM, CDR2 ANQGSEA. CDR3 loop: CSVLYYSGYTF. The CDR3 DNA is TGCAGCGTCCTTTACTACTCGGGCTACACCTTC.

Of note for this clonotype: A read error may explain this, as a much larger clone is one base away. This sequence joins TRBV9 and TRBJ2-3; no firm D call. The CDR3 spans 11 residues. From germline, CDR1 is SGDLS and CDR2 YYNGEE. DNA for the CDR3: TGTGCCAACAGCGCATCAGATACGCAGTATTTT. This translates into CANSASDTQYF. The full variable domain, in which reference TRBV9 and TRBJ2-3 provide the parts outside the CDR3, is DSGVTQTPKHLITATGQRVTLRCSPRSGDLSVYWYQQSLDQGLQFLIQYYNGEERAKGNILERFSAQQFPDLHSELNLSSLELGDSALYFCANSASDTQYFGPGTRLTVL.

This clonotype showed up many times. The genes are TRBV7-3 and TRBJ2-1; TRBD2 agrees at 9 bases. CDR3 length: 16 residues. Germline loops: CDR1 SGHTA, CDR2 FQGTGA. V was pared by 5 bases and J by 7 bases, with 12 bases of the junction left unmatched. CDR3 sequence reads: CASSHVRSGGRNEQFF. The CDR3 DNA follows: TGTGCCAGCAGCCACGTTAGAAGCGGGGGGCGGAATGAGCAGTTCTTC.

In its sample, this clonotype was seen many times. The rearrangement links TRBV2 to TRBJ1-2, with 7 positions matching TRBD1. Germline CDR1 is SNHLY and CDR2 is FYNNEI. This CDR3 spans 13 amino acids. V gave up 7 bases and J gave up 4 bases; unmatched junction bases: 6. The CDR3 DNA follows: TGTGCCAGCACGCAGGGGGGCGGCTATGGCTACACCTTC. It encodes CASTQGGGYGYTF.

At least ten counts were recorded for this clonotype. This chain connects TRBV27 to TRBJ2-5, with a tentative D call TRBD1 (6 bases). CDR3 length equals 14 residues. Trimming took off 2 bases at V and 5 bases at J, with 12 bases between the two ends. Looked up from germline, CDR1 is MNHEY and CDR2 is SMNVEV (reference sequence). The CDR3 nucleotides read TGTGCCAGCAGTTTAAGTCAGGGGTGGGAGACCCAGTACTTC. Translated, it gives CASSLSQGWETQYF.

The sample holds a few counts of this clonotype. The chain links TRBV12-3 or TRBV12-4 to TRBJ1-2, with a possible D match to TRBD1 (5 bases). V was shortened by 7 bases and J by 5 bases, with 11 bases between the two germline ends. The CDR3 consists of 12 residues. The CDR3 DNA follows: TGTGCCAGCACAGGGACGGAATATGGCTACACCTTC. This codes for CASTGTEYGYTF.

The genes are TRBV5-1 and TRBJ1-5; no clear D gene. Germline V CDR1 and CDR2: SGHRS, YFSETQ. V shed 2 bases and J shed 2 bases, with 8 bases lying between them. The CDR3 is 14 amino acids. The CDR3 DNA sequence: TGCGCCAGCAGCTTCGAGGGTGGCAATCAGCCCCAGCATTTT. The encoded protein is CASSFEGGNQPQHF.

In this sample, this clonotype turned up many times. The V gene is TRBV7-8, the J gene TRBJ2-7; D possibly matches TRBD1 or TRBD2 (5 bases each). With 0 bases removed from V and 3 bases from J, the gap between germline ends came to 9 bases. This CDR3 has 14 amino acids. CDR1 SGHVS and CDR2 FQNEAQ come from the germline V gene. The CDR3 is CASSLALGVYEQYF. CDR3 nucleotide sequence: TGTGCCAGCAGCTTAGCGTTGGGGGTCTACGAGCAGTACTTC.

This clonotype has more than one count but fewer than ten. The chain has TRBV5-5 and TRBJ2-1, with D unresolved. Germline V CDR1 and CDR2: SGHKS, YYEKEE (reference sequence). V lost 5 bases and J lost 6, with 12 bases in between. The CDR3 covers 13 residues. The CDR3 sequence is CASSFAVFNEQFF. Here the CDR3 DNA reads TGTGCCAGCAGTTTTGCTGTCTTCAATGAGCAGTTCTTC.

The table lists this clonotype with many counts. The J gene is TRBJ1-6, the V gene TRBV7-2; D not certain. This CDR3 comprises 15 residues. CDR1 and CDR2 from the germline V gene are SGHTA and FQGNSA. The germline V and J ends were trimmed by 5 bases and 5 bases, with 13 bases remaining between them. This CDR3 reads CASSGEALNNSPLHF. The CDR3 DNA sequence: TGTGCCAGCAGCGGGGAGGCCTTGAATAATTCACCCCTCCACTTT.

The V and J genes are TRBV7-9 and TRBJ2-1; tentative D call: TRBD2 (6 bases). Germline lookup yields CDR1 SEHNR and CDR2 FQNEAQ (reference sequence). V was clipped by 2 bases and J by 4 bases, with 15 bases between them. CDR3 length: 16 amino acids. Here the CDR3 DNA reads TGTGCCAGCAGCTTACAACCCGGGAGTTCATACAATGAGCAGTTCTTC. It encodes CASSLQPGSSYNEQFF.